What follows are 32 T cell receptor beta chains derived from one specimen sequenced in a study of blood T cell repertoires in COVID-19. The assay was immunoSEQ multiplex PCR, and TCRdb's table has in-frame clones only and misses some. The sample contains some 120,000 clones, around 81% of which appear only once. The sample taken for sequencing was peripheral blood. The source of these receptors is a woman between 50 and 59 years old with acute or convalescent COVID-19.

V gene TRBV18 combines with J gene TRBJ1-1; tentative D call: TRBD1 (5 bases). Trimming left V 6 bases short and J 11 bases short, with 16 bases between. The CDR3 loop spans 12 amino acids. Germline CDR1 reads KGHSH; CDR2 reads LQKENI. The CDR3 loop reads CASSQEGRGAFF. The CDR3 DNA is TGTGCCAGCTCCCAGGAGGGACGGGGGGCTTTCTTT.

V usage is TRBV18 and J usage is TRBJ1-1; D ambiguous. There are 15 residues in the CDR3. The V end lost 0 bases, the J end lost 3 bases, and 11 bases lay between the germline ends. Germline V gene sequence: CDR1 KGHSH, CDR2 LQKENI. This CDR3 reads CASSPPRVVDTEAFF. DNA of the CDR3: TGTGCCAGCTCACCACCGAGGGTTGTCGACACTGAAGCTTTCTTT.

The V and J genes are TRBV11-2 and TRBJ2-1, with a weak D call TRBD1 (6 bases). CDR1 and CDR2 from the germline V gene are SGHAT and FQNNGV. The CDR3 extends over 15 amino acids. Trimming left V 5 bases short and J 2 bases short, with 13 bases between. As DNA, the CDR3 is TGTGCCAGCAGCATACGGACAGAACCCTACAATGAGCAGTTCTTC. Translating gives CASSIRTEPYNEQFF. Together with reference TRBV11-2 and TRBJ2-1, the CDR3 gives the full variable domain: EAGVAQSPRYKIIEKRQSVAFWCNPISGHATLYWYQQILGQGPKLLIQFQNNGVVDDSQLPKDRFSAERLKGVDSTLKIQPAKLEDSAVYLCASSIRTEPYNEQFFGPGTRLTVL.

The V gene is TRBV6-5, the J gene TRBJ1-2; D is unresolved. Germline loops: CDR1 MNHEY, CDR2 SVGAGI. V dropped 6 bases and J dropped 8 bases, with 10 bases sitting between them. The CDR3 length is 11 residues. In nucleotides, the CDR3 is TGTGCCAGCAGGGAGGGTTGGGGCTACACCTTC. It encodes CASREGWGYTF.

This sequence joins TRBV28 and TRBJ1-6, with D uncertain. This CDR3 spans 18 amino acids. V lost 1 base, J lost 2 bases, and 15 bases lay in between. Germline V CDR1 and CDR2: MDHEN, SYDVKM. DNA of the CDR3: TGTGCCAGCAGTTTATTAGGCGGGCAAGGAACCTATAATTCACCCCTCCACTTT. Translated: CASSLLGGQGTYNSPLHF.

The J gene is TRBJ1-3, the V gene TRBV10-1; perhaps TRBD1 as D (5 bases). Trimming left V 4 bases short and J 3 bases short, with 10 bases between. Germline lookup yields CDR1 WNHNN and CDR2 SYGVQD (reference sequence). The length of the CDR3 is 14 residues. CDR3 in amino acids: CASSGQGFGNTIYF. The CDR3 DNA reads TGCGCCAGCAGTGGGCAGGGATTTGGAAACACCATATATTTT.

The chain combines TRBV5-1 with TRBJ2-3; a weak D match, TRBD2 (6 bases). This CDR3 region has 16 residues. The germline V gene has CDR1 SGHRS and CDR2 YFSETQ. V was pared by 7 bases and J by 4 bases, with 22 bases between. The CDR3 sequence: CASASRAGSLPDTQYF. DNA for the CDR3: TGCGCCAGCGCCTCGAGGGCGGGATCTCTCCCAGATACGCAGTATTTT. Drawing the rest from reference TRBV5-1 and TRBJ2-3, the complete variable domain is KAGVTQTPRYLIKTRGQQVTLSCSPISGHRSVSWYQQTPGQGLQFLFEYFSETQRNKGNFPGRFSGRQFSNSRSEMNVSTLELGDSALYLCASASRAGSLPDTQYFGPGTRLTVL.

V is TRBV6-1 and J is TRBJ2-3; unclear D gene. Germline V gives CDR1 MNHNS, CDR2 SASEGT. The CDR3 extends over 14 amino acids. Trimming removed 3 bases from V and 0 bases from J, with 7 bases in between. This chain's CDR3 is CASSESSSTDTQYF. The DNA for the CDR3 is TGTGCCAGCAGTGAGTCCTCTAGCACAGATACGCAGTATTTT.

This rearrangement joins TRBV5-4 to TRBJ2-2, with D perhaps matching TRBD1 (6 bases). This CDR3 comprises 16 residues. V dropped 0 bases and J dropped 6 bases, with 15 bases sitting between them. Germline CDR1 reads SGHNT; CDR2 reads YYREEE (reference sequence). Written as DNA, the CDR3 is TGTGCCAGCAGCTTGGATCTGGACAGTTCTCCCGGGGAGCTGTTTTTT. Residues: CASSLDLDSSPGELFF.

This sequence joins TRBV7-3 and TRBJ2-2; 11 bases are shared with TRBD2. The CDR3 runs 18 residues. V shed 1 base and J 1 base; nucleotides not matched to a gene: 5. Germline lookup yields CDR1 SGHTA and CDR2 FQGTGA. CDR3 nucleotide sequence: TGTGCCAGCAGCTTAATAGCTAGCGGGGGGCAGAACACCGGGGAGCTGTTTTTT. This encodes CASSLIASGGQNTGELFF.

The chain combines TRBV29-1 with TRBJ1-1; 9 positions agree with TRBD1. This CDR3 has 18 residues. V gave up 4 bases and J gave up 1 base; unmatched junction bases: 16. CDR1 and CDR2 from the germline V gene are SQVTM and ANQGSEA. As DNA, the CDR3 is TGCAGCGTTGTACCCTCCCAGACAGGGGGTTCAGAGAACACTGAAGCTTTCTTT. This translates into CSVVPSQTGGSENTEAFF.

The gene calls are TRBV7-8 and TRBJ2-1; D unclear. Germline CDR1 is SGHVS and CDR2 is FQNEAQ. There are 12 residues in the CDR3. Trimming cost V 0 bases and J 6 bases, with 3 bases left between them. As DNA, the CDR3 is TGTGCCAGCAGCTTAGCCTCCAATGAGCAGTTCTTC. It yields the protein CASSLASNEQFF.

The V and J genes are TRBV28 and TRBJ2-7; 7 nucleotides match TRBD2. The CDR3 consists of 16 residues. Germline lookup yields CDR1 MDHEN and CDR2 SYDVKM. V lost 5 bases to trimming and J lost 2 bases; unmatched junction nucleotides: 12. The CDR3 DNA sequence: TGTGCCAGCAGTCACTTTGGGGGGGGGAGGACCTACGAGCAGTACTTC. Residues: CASSHFGGGRTYEQYF.

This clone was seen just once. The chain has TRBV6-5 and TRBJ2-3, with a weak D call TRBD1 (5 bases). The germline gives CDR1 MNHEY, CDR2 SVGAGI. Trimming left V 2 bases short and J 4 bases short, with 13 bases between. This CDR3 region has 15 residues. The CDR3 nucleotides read TGTGCCAGCAGTTACGGTCAGGGAAGGGCAGATACGCAGTATTTT. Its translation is CASSYGQGRADTQYF.

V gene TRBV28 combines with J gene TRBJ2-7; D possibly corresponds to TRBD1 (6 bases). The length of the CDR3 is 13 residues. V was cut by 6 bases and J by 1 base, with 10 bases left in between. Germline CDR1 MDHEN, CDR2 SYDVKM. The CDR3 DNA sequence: TGTGCCAGCAGGGAAACAGGGTCCTACGAGCAGTACTTC. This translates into CASRETGSYEQYF.

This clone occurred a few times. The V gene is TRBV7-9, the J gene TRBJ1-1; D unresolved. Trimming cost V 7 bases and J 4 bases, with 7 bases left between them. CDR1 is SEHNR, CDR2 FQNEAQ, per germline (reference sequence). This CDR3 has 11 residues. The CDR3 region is CASTPGTEAFF. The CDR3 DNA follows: TGTGCCAGCACCCCCGGCACTGAAGCTTTCTTT.

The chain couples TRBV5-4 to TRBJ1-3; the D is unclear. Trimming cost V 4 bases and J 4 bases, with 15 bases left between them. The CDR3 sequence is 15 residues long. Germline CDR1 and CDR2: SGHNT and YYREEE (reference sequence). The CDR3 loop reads CASSDPGITGNTIYF. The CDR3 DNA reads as TGTGCCAGCAGCGACCCCGGGATCACCGGAAACACCATATATTTT. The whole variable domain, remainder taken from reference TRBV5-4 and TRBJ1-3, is ETGVTQSPTHLIKTRGQQVTLRCSSQSGHNTVSWYQQALGQGPQFIFQYYREEENGRGNFPPRFSGLQFPNYSSELNVNALELDDSALYLCASSDPGITGNTIYFGEGSWLTVV.

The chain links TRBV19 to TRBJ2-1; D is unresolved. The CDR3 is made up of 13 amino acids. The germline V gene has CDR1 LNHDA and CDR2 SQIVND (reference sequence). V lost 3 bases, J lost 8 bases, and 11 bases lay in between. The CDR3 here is CASSIQISYEQFF. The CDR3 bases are TGTGCCAGTAGTATCCAAATTAGCTATGAGCAGTTCTTC.

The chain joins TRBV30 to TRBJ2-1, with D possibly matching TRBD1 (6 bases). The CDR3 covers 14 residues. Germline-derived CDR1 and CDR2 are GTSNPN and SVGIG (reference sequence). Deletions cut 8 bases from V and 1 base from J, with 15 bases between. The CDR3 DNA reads TGTGCCCAACAACAGGGTTTTTCCTACAATGAGCAGTTCTTC. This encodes CAQQQGFSYNEQFF. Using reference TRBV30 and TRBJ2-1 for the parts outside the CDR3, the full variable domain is SQTIHQWPATLVQPVGSPLSLECTVEGTSNPNLYWYRQAAGRGLQLLFYSVGIGQISSEVPQNLSASRPQDRQFILSSKKLLLSDSGFYLCAQQQGFSYNEQFFGPGTRLTVL.

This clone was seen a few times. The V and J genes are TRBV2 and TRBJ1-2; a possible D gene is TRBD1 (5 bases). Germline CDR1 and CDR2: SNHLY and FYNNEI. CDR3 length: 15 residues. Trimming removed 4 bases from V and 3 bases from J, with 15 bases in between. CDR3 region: CASSALTETYYGYTF. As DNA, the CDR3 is TGTGCCAGCAGTGCCCTGACAGAGACTTACTATGGCTACACCTTC.

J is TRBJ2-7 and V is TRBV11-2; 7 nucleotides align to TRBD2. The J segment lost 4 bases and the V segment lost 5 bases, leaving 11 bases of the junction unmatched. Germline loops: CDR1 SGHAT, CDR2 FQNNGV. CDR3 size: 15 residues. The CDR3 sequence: CASSGPGEGPYEQYF. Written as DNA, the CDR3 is TGTGCCAGCAGCGGACCCGGGGAGGGGCCGTACGAGCAGTACTTC.

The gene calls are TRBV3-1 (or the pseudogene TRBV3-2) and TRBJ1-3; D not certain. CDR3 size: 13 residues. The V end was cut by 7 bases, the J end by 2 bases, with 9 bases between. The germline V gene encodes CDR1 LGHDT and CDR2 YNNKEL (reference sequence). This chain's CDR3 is CASTRAAGNTIYF. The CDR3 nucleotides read TGTGCCAGCACGCGGGCAGCTGGAAACACCATATATTTT.

CDR3 DNA sequence: TGTGCCAGCAGCCGAGGTGACAGGGGAGATACGCAGTATTTT. This gives the protein CASSRGDRGDTQYF. The J gene is TRBJ2-3, the V gene TRBV5-4; TRBD1 aligns across 8 bases. V lost 4 bases and J lost 5; bases outside the gene matches: 6. This CDR3 contains 14 residues. CDR1 and CDR2 (germline): SGHNT, YYREEE (reference sequence).

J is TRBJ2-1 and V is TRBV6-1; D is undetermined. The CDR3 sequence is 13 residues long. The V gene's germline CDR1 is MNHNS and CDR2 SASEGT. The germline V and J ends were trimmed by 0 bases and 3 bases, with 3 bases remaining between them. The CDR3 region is CASSEANYNEQFF. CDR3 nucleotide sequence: TGTGCCAGCAGTGAAGCCAACTACAATGAGCAGTTCTTC.

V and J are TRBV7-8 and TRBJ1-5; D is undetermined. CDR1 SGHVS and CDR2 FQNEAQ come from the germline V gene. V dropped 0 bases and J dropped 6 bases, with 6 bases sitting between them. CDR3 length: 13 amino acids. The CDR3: CASSLAYTQPQHF. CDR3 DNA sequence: TGTGCCAGCAGCTTAGCGTACACTCAGCCCCAGCATTTT.

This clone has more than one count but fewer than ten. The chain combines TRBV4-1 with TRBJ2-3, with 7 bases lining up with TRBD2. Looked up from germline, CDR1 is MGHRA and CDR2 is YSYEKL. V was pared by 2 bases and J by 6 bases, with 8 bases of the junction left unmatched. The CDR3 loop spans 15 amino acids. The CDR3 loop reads CASSQTSETGDTQYF. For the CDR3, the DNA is TGCGCCAGCAGCCAAACTAGCGAGACTGGGGATACGCAGTATTTT.

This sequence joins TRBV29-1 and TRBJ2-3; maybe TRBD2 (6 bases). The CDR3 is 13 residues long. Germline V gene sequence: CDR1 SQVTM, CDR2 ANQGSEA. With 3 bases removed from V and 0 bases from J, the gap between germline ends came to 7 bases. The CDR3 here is CSVDRGSTDTQYF. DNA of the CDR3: TGCAGCGTTGATCGGGGGAGCACAGATACGCAGTATTTT.

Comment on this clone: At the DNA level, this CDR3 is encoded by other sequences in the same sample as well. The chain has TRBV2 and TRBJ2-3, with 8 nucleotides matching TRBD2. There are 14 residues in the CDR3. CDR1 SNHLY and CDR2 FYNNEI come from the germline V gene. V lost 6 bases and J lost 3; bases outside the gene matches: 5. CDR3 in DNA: TGTGCCAGCAGCCCGGGACTAGTAACAGATACGCAGTATTTT. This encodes CASSPGLVTDTQYF.

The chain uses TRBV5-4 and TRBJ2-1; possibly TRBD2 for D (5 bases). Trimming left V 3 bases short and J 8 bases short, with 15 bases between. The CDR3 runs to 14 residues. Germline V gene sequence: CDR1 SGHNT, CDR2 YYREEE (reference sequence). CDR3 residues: CASSSGLVTHEQFF. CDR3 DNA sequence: TGTGCCAGCAGCTCCGGACTGGTTACCCATGAGCAGTTCTTC.

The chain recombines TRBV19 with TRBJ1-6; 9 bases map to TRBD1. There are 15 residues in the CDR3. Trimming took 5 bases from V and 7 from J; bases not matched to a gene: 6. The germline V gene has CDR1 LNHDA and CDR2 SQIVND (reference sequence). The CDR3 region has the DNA TGTGCCAGTAGTTTGACAGGGGGACGGAATTCACCCCTCCACTTT. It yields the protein CASSLTGGRNSPLHF.

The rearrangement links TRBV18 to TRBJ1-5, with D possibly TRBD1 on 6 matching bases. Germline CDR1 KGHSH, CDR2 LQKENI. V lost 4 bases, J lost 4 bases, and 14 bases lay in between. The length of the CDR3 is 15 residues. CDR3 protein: CASSQQGLHNQPQHF. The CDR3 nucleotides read TGTGCCAGCTCACAACAGGGCCTCCATAATCAGCCCCAGCATTTT.

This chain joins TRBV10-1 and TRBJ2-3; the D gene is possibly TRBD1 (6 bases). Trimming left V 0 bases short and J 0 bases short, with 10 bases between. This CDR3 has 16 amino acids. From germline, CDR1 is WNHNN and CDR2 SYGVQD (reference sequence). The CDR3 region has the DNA TGCGCCAGCAGTGAGTCCGGGACAAAGAGCACAGATACGCAGTATTTT. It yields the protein CASSESGTKSTDTQYF.